This T cell receptor (beta chain) is drawn from a study of blood T cell repertoires in COVID-19. At the level of the study: Researchers got acute and convalescent COVID-19 samples from the United States, Italy and Spain. PBMCs, B-cell-depleted T cells, or T cells provided the cDNA or gDNA that made up the material.

This CDR3 has 14 residues. Looked up from germline, CDR1 is LNHDA and CDR2 is SQIVND (reference sequence). Losses at the gene ends were 7 bases for V and 6 bases for J; bases not matched to a gene: 8. Original methodology: By means of reference gene primer amplification, nucleated cell counts were estimated. Using immunoSEQ multiplex PCR, the repertoire was profiled, and TCRdb retains in-frame clones only, with some absent. V, J and clone size reflect that table, while D and trimming were determined from the DNA. This sample has approximately 90,000 clones, with approximately 88% found just once. Material for sequencing was peripheral blood. This receptor was obtained from a woman in her sixties or seventies with acute or convalescent COVID-19. V gene TRBV19 combines with J gene TRBJ1-5; TRBD1 aligns across 8 bases. The CDR3 loop reads CASKGTGVLQPQHF. CDR3 DNA sequence: TGTGCCAGTAAAGGGACAGGAGTTCTTCAGCCCCAGCATTTT.